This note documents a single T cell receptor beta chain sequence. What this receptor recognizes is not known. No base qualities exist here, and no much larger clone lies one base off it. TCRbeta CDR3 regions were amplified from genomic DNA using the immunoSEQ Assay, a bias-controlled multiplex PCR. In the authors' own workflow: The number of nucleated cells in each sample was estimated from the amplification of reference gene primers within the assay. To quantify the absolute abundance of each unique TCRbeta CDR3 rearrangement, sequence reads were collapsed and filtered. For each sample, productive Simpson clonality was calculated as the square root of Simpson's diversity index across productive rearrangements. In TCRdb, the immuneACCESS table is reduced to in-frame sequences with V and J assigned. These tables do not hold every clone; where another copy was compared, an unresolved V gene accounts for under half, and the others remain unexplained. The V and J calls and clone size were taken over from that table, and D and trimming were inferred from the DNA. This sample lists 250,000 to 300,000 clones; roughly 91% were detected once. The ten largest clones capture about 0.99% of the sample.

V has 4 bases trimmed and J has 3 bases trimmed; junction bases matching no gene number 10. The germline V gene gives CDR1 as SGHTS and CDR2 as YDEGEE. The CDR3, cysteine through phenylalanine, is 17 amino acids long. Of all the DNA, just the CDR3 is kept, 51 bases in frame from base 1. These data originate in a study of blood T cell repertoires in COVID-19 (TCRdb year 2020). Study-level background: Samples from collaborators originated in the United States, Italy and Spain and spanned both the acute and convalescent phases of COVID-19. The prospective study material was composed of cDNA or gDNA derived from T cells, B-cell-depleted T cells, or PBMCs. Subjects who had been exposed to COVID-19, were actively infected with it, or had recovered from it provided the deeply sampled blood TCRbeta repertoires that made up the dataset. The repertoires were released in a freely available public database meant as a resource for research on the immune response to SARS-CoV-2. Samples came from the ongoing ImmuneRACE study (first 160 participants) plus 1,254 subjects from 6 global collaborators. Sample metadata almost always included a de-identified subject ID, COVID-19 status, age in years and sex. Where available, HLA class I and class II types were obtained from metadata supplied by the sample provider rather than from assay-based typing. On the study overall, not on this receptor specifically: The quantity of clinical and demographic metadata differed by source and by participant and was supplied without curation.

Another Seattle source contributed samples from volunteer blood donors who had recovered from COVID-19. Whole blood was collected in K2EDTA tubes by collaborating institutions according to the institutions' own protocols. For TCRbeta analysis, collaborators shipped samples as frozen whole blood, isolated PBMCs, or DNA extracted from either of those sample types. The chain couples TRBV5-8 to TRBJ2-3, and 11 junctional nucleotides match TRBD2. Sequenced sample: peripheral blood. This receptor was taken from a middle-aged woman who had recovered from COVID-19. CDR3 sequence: CASSPGLAVLRTDTQYF. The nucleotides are TGTGCCAGCAGCCCGGGACTAGCGGTCCTAAGGACAGATACGCAGTATTTT.